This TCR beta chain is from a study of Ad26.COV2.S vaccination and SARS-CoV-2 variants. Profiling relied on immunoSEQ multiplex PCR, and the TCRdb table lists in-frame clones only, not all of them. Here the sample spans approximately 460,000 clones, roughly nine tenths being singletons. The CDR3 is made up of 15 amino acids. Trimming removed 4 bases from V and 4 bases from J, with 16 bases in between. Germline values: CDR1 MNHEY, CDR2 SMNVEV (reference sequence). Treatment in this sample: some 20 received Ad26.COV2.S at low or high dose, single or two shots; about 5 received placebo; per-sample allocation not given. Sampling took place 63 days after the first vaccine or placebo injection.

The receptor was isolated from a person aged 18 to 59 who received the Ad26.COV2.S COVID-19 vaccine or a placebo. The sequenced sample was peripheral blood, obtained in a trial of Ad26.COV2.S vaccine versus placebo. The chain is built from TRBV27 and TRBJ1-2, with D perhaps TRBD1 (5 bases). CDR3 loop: CASSWPPRGPYGYTF. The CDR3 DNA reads TGTGCCAGCAGTTGGCCACCGAGGGGCCCCTATGGCTACACCTTC.